This T cell receptor beta chain was recovered during a study of T cells in Graves' hyperthyroidism and ophthalmopathy (dated by TCRdb to the late 2010s). At the level of the whole study: Peripheral blood was collected at initial diagnosis, before any treatment. To identify distinguishing TCR V-J signatures, a discovery cohort of around 100 patients was used, comprising some 45 with Graves' ophthalmopathy and around 60 with stable Graves' hyperthyroidism. Prospective prediction of ophthalmopathy was tested in an independent validation cohort of approximately 19 hyperthyroidism patients and 17 patients who later progressed to ophthalmopathy. For training and testing, the roughly 100 patients in the discovery cohort were randomly divided in a 7:3 ratio. In addition, the study compared T-cell repertoires in thyroid tissue and in blood from roughly 6 Graves' hyperthyroidism patients. After sampling, hyperthyroidism patients received methimazole starting at 30 mg daily, and ophthalmopathy patients received high-dose intravenous methylprednisolone. The paper reports TCR Vbeta CDR3 sequencing of some 140 peripheral blood samples: around 45 ophthalmopathy, under 80 hyperthyroidism and approximately 17 progressor patients. Overall results and qualifications from the work: In validation, the model predicted progression to ophthalmopathy with 55% to 71% sensitivity and 72% to 85% specificity, a median of roughly seven months before onset. No statistical method was used to fix the sample size in advance, and group allocation was not hidden from the investigators. A 13 V-J signature model separated ophthalmopathy from stable hyperthyroidism, with 87.88% sensitivity and 81% to 82% specificity in cross-validation and 80%/75% in testing. Most expanded thyroid clonotypes (frequency above 0.001) were also detected in blood, suggesting blood repertoires may reflect thyroid immune responses.

At least ten counts were recorded for this clonotype. The antigen this receptor binds is unknown. Base qualities are missing; no much larger clone stands one base away. From the cysteine up to the phenylalanine, the CDR3 has a length of 14 residues. The sequence is cut down to CDR3 DNA, 42 bases in frame from base 1. According to the germline V gene, CDR1 reads SGHAT and CDR2 reads FQNNGV. V is reduced by 3 bases and J by 0 bases, leaving a spacing of 8 bases between them. The TCR beta CDR3 regions were amplified from the RNA transcripts. The TCR CDR3 was subjected to a first round of RT-PCR using the HTBI primer set and the Qiagen OneStep RT-PCR kit. The libraries were constructed in a second round of multiplex PCR and then size-selected and purified. The libraries were sequenced on an Illumina HiSeq2000 using paired-end 100 bp reads. Processing in the source paper ran as follows. Raw data were processed with SOAPnuke, discarding reads with adapters, uncalled bases, mean Phred below 15, or no exact constant-primer or identifier match. COPE v1.2.5 was used to merge high-quality paired reads, and clonotypes were defined as unique nucleotide sequences. MiTCR v1.1 was used to align the clonotypes against IMGT TRBV, TRBD and TRBJ reference segments. The analysis included only V-J combinations with a frequency above 0.0001, which together covered 98% to 99.2% of the repertoires. A TCS score was defined as the ratio between F50 (clonal expansion) and ExV (chaos), using BLOSUM62-based TCRdist between CDR3 peptides within each V-J. Welch's t-statistics and random forest reduced fewer than 600 V-J features to about 13, which were used in a naive Bayes classifier (R e1071). TCRdb reanalyzed the raw reads on its own, using fastp at Q25 for trimming and MiXCR for clone calling, and kept in-frame beta chains. Under each unique CDR3 protein, matching rows form one entry showing the most common genes and DNA. TCRdb, not the authors, supplied the V and J calls. The sample table records fewer than 900,000 distinct CDR3 sequences; roughly a sixth of these occur just once. The leading ten clones occupy over 15% of the sample.

Hyperthyroidism patients were aged 18 to 65 years and newly diagnosed, with disease duration of less than 2 months. The study excluded patients with uncontrolled infections, other autoimmune diseases, pregnancy or lactation. Diagnoses were based on clinical symptoms, serum thyroxine and TRAb, thyroid ultrasound and orbital computed tomography. Blood from progressor patients was collected at the time of first diagnosis with hyperthyroidism, before any ophthalmopathy symptoms had appeared. Ficoll-Paque density gradient centrifugation was used to isolate PBMCs from about 10 ml of fresh peripheral blood. Progressor patients were defined as those initially diagnosed with Graves' hyperthyroidism in whom ophthalmopathy developed during follow-up. Total RNA was extracted with Trizol reagent, and quality was checked on an Agilent 2100 Bioanalyzer.

Recombination joined TRBV11-2 with TRBJ2-5; TRBD1 is perhaps the D gene, given 6 matching bases. Material for sequencing was blood. This TCR came from a woman in her 50s with Graves' hyperthyroidism that later progressed to Graves' ophthalmopathy. The nucleotide sequence is TGTGCCAGCAGCTTCGACAGGTACCAAGAGACCCAGTACTTC. Protein translation: CASSFDRYQETQYF.